This TCR beta chain was documented in a study of chemoradiotherapy in HPV16-positive cancers. There are 15 residues in the CDR3. The germline gives CDR1 SGHTA, CDR2 FQGNSA. Produced via immunoSEQ multiplex PCR; TCRdb's table is partial and in-frame only. The table lists around 9,800 clones, 70% to 80% of them singletons. As to this clone: One end of the junction fails to match germline, which may point to a read error.

Over chemoradiotherapy, repertoires were sampled more than once. The material was obtained from a patient who underwent chemoradiotherapy. The chain employs TRBV7-2 and TRBJ2-7, with a weak D call TRBD2 (5 bases). The clonotype originates from a human donor with HPV-associated anogenital cancer. The CDR3 reads CASSLGETSSSEQYF. The CDR3 nucleotides read TGTGCCAGCAGCTTAGGGGAGACCAGCTCCTCCGAGCAGTACTTC.